The sequence of this T cell receptor (beta chain) was determined in a study of blood T cell repertoires in COVID-19. Turning to the study itself: COVID-19 samples from acute and convalescent phases originated in the United States, Italy and Spain. Nucleic acid was either cDNA or gDNA, and it came from T cells, B-cell-depleted T cells, or PBMCs.

Original handling: Amplifying reference gene primers gave estimates of nucleated cell counts. Repertoires were generated with immunoSEQ multiplex PCR, while TCRdb's copy carries only in-frame clones and drops some. V and J calls plus clone size are reproduced from that table; the DNA served to infer D and trimming. The table has 270,000 or so clones, approximately 86% seen once; the top ten hold about 8.6%. The CDR3 contains 14 residues. The germline V gene has CDR1 MNHEY and CDR2 SVGAGI. V lost 5 bases to trimming and J lost 5 bases; unmatched junction nucleotides: 5. The V gene is TRBV6-5, the J gene TRBJ2-2; TRBD2 aligns across 7 bases. The sequenced sample consisted of peripheral blood. This receptor was taken from a man aged 35 to 55 with active or convalescent COVID-19. The CDR3 spells CASSQRTRTGELFF. As DNA, the CDR3 is TGTGCCAGCAGTCAACGGACTAGAACCGGGGAGCTGTTTTTT.